This T cell receptor (beta chain) was profiled in a study of T-cell memory formation after mild COVID-19. TCRdb ran MiXCR on the 5' RACE reads and lists one entry per CDR3 protein. The table lists roughly 110,000 distinct CDR3 sequences, 17% of them singletons, with 28% in the top ten. The CDR3 has 14 amino acids. Trimming at V came to 6 bases and at J to 2 bases, leaving 7 bases not matched to a gene. This clonotype appeared a few times. What was sequenced was PBMCs or a T cell subset sorted from them (not recorded which). This clonotype was sampled from an adult woman who had mild COVID-19 (a few samples of this study predate the infection). Cell type and time point are not known. V and J are TRBV12-3 or TRBV12-4 and TRBJ2-7; 7 bases map to TRBD2. CDR3 region: CASSPSGDPYEQYF. The CDR3 DNA follows: TGTGCCAGCAGCCCGAGCGGGGACCCCTACGAGCAGTACTTC.